The 30 T cell receptor beta chains below come from one sample, sequenced in a study of T cell repertoires in cytomegalovirus infection (dated by TCRdb to between 2018 and 2021). The intended sense of this specimen's treatment or condition label: in vitro stimulation with specific CMV peptide epitopes to enrich CMV-specific T cells. TCRdb records Illumina HiSeq 1500 as the sequencer. TCRdb itself trimmed the public reads at Q25 with fastp, ran MiXCR and retained productive beta chains. When rows share a CDR3 protein, they turn into one entry using the most common DNA and genes. The sample has about 830,000 distinct CDR3 sequences on record, about 33% of them singletons. The ten largest make up 9.5% to 15% of the sample. Antigen specificity for these receptors is unknown. The starting material was cultured CD8+ T cells from PBMCs, obtained from culture after CMV antigen stimulation. The receptors shown here come from a human donor in good health (CMV status not recorded). Some clones in this sample may be carry-over from other donors' samples.

The rearrangement uses TRBV11-2 and TRBJ2-7; 9 nucleotides align to TRBD1. CDR1 is SGHAT and CDR2 is FQNNGV in the germline V gene. V gave up 6 bases and J gave up 5 bases; unmatched junction bases: 8. The CDR3 spans 14 residues. CDR3 sequence reads: CASSPGGQGNEQYV. The CDR3 DNA follows: TGTGCCAGCAGTCCGGGGGGACAGGGCAACGAGCAGTACGTC.

This chain uses TRBV6-1 with TRBJ2-1, with 8 bases matching TRBD1. Germline assignment: CDR1 MNHNS and CDR2 SASEGT. The V and J ends lost 7 bases and 8 bases, in that order; junction bases with no gene match: 7. The length of the CDR3 is 13 residues. The CDR3 nucleotides read TGTGCCAGCACACAGGGGGGTCTGGATGAGCAGTTCTTC. The encoded protein is CASTQGGLDEQFF.

This clonotype has only a few counts. The chain joins TRBV12-3 or TRBV12-4 to TRBJ2-5; D is undetermined. V was shortened by 0 bases and J by 5 bases, with 13 bases between the two germline ends. The CDR3 runs to 15 residues. CDR3 amino acids: CASSLAFGSMETQYF. CDR3 nucleotide sequence: TGTGCCAGCAGTTTAGCGTTTGGTAGCATGGAGACCCAGTACTTC.

This sequence joins TRBV28 and TRBJ2-3, with 10 bases fitting TRBD1. The length of the CDR3 is 16 residues. CDR1 and CDR2 from the germline V gene are MDHEN and SYDVKM. J lost 4 bases, V lost 5 bases, and 9 bases had no gene match. CDR3 coding DNA: TGTGCCAGCAGTGATGGGACAGGGGTTTTGGCAGATACGCAGTATTTT. Its translation is CASSDGTGVLADTQYF.

This clonotype appeared many times. The CDR3 loop is CASSLAGEAHNEQFF. CDR3 sequence (DNA): TGTGCCAGCAGCTTAGCAGGGGAGGCCCACAATGAGCAGTTCTTC. V usage is TRBV7-2 and J usage is TRBJ2-1, with D perhaps TRBD2 (6 bases). The CDR3 is 15 amino acids. Germline values: CDR1 SGHTA, CDR2 FQGNSA. V was clipped by 0 bases and J by 5 bases, with 11 bases between them.

V gene TRBV10-3 combines with J gene TRBJ2-7, with 9 bases lining up with TRBD1. J gave up 6 bases and V 4 bases, and 1 base lay outside the gene matches. From germline, CDR1 is ENHRY and CDR2 SYGVKD. The CDR3 covers 12 residues. The CDR3 is CAISGDRVEQYV. In DNA form, the CDR3 reads TGTGCCATCAGTGGGGACAGGGTCGAGCAGTACGTC.

This rearrangement joins TRBV23-1 to TRBJ2-3; D may correspond to TRBD1 or TRBD2 (6 bases each). TRBV23-1 is noted as an ORF with a role that remains uncertain. The CDR3 runs 19 residues. Between the trimmed V and J ends, which lost 4 bases and 0 bases, there was a span of 23 bases. In DNA, the CDR3 is TGCGCCAGCAGTCGCCAAGGGGAGTCCGGGGGCCCTAGCACAGATACGCAGTATTTT. As protein: CASSRQGESGGPSTDTQYF.

This chain links TRBV4-3 with TRBJ2-1; 11 positions match TRBD1. V shed 4 bases, J shed 7 bases, and the junction held 6 bases outside the gene matches. Germline assignment: CDR1 LGHNA and CDR2 YSLEER. The CDR3 runs 15 residues. CDR3 region: CASSRGTGGRNEQFF. The CDR3 region has the DNA TGCGCCAGCAGCCGCGGGACAGGGGGTAGGAATGAGCAGTTCTTC.

This clonotype was observed at least ten times. The genes are TRBV7-8 and TRBJ1-5; TRBD1 matches at 8 bases. This CDR3 contains 14 residues. V gave up 8 bases and J gave up 7 bases; unmatched junction bases: 10. The germline V gene encodes CDR1 SGHVS and CDR2 FQNEAQ. Here the CDR3 DNA reads TGTGCCAGCGCGGACAGGGAGGGGTCGCAGCCCCAGCATTTT. Translation: CASADREGSQPQHF.

The chain is built from TRBV7-6 and TRBJ2-5; D tentatively reads TRBD1 or TRBD2 (6 bases each). V lost 5 bases and J 5 bases, leaving 18 bases between the germline ends. CDR1 is SGHVS, CDR2 FNYEAQ, per germline. This CDR3 is 15 amino acids long. The CDR3 protein is CASSQRAGVNETQYF. The CDR3 region has the DNA TGTGCCAGCAGCCAGCGGGCAGGGGTGAACGAGACCCAGTACTTC.

In its sample, this clonotype was seen many times. The chain joins TRBV7-8 to TRBJ2-2; D may be TRBD1 (6 bases). Germline values: CDR1 SGHVS, CDR2 FQNEAQ. The CDR3 has 15 residues. V lost 8 bases and J lost 6, with 19 bases in between. CDR3 amino acids: CASPLQGRVSGELFF. The CDR3 DNA reads as TGTGCCAGCCCACTACAGGGAAGGGTCTCCGGGGAGCTGTTTTTT. Combining the CDR3 with reference TRBV7-8 and TRBJ2-2 gives the whole variable domain GAGVSQSPRYKVAKRGQDVALRCDPISGHVSLFWYQQALGQGPEFLTYFQNEAQLDKSGLPSDRFFAERPEGSVSTLKIQRTQQEDSAVYLCASPLQGRVSGELFFGEGSRLTVL.

Worth noting for this clonotype: Compared with germline, one end of the junction differs, possibly owing to a read error. The rearrangement uses TRBV6-1 and TRBJ1-1; 9 bases fit TRBD1. CDR1 MNHNS and CDR2 SASEGT come from the germline V gene. This CDR3 has 16 residues. CDR3: CASSLQGARGNTVAFF. The CDR3 DNA reads as TGTGCCAGCAGTTTACAGGGGGCAAGGGGAAACACTGTAGCTTTCTTT.

The chain employs TRBV7-6 and TRBJ1-2, with TRBD1 identical over 8 bases. J gave up 6 bases and V 3 bases, and 6 bases lay outside the gene matches. The CDR3 length is 14 residues. Looked up from germline, CDR1 is SGHVS and CDR2 is FNYEAQ. CDR3 bases: TGTGCCAGCAGCTTTGACAGGGGAGAGGATGGCTACACCTTC. Translating gives CASSFDRGEDGYTF.

This clonotype was observed a single time. The V call is TRBV19, the J call TRBJ1-5; no reliable D call. There are 16 residues in the CDR3. The V gene lost 5 bases and the J gene lost 1 base, with 15 bases spanning the gap. CDR1 and CDR2 from the germline V gene are LNHDA and SQIVND (reference sequence). CDR3 sequence reads: CASSPGFTLSNQPQHF. The DNA of the CDR3 is TGTGCCAGTAGTCCCGGTTTCACCTTAAGCAATCAGCCCCAGCATTTT.

This clonotype was counted ten times or more. This chain connects TRBV7-8 to TRBJ2-5, with a possible D match to TRBD2 (5 bases). CDR1 is SGHVS and CDR2 is FQNEAQ in the germline V gene. The CDR3 consists of 15 residues. Trimming took off 5 bases at V and 2 bases at J, with 15 bases between the two ends. The DNA for the CDR3 is TGTGCCAGCAGCCCCGTGGAGGTCCGACAAGAGACCCAGTACTTC. Translation gives CASSPVEVRQETQYF. Using reference TRBV7-8 and TRBJ2-5 for the parts outside the CDR3, the full variable domain is GAGVSQSPRYKVAKRGQDVALRCDPISGHVSLFWYQQALGQGPEFLTYFQNEAQLDKSGLPSDRFFAERPEGSVSTLKIQRTQQEDSAVYLCASSPVEVRQETQYFGPGTRLLVL.

This chain joins TRBV10-3 and TRBJ1-1; no reliable D call. The CDR3 consists of 13 residues. The V end was cut by 2 bases, the J end by 3 bases, with 7 bases between. Per the germline V gene, CDR1 is ENHRY and CDR2 is SYGVKD. CDR3 amino acids: CAISEQRYTEAFF. DNA of the CDR3: TGTGCCATCAGTGAGCAGAGATACACTGAAGCTTTCTTT.

This clonotype was detected ten times or more. The genes are TRBV3-1 and TRBJ2-5; D might be TRBD2 (5 bases). This CDR3 has 14 residues. Germline V gene data show CDR1 as LGHDT and CDR2 as YNNKEL (reference sequence). Trimming shortened V by 0 bases and J by 4 bases, and 9 bases separated the two germline ends. The CDR3 here is CASSQDRERETQYF. CDR3 nucleotide sequence: TGTGCCAGCAGCCAAGACCGGGAAAGAGAGACCCAGTACTTC.

This clonotype was detected only a few times. The CDR3 DNA reads TGCGCCAGCAGCCAAGAGACGGTTCTTAATGAAAAACTGTTTTTT. Protein product: CASSQETVLNEKLFF. The chain has TRBV4-3 and TRBJ1-4; D unresolved. The CDR3 is 15 amino acids. The V gene's germline CDR1 is LGHNA and CDR2 YSLEER. Deletions cut 0 bases from V and 4 bases from J, with 9 bases between.

This clonotype has more than one count but fewer than ten. A read error may account for a junction end that differs from germline. The chain uses TRBV10-3 and TRBJ1-2; no clear D gene. The CDR3 consists of 10 residues. Germline CDR1 and CDR2: ENHRY and SYGVKD. The CDR3: CAIRGQALSF. The CDR3 bases are TGTGCCATCAGAGGCCAAGCCCTATCTTTC.

The CDR3: CASRLVPPRYGNEKLFF. The CDR3 nucleotides are TGTGCCAGCAGACTAGTCCCACCGAGGTATGGGAATGAAAAACTGTTTTTT. V is TRBV6-5 and J is TRBJ1-4; D uncertain. Germline CDR1 MNHEY, CDR2 SVGAGI. The V and J ends lost 6 bases and 5 bases respectively, with 22 bases between them. This CDR3 is 17 amino acids long.

This sequence joins TRBV7-9 and TRBJ1-6; D perhaps matches TRBD1 (5 bases). V was pared by 6 bases and J by 7 bases, with 22 bases between. The CDR3 is 17 residues long. CDR1 and CDR2 from the germline V gene are SEHNR and FQNEAQ (reference sequence). The CDR3 reads CASSPPGTKILNSPLHF. The DNA of the CDR3 is TGTGCCAGCAGTCCCCCCGGGACGAAGATTTTGAATTCACCCCTCCACTTT.

This chain connects TRBV10-3 to TRBJ2-3; 8 positions agree with TRBD1. This CDR3 has 17 residues. The J segment lost 6 bases and the V segment lost 0 bases, leaving 11 bases of the junction unmatched. Germline CDR1 and CDR2: ENHRY and SYGVKD. The CDR3 spells CAISESVRGRVTDTQYF. CDR3 coding DNA: TGTGCCATCAGTGAGTCCGTCAGGGGGCGCGTGACCGATACGCAGTATTTT.

The chain is built from TRBV25-1 and TRBJ2-7; TRBD1 aligns across 10 bases. The CDR3 extends over 17 amino acids. Trimming removed 4 bases from V and 5 bases from J; junction bases left unmatched: 14. Germline V gene lookup returns CDR1 MGHDK and CDR2 SYGVNS. The CDR3 DNA sequence: TGTGCCAGCAGTGGATACTTGCCGGGACAGGGGTACGACGAGCAGTACTTC. Translating it yields CASSGYLPGQGYDEQYF.

The CDR3 sequence: CASSRPTYSYEQYF. CDR3 DNA sequence: TGTGCCAGCAGCCGCCCGACTTACAGCTACGAGCAGTACTTC. The V call is TRBV5-6, the J call TRBJ2-7; no definite D call. Germline V gene data show CDR1 as SGHDT and CDR2 as YYEEEE. The CDR3 runs to 14 residues. V lost 4 bases and J 3 bases, leaving 14 bases between the germline ends.

This clonotype was picked up many times. This sequence joins TRBV7-8 and TRBJ1-6, with D perhaps matching TRBD1 (5 bases). V was shortened by 5 bases and J by 3 bases, with 14 bases between the two germline ends. This CDR3 is built from 16 residues. Germline V gene sequence: CDR1 SGHVS, CDR2 FQNEAQ. The CDR3 loop reads CASSPGYRLYNSPLHF. The DNA of the CDR3 is TGTGCCAGCAGCCCTGGTTACAGGCTCTATAATTCACCCCTCCACTTT.

This clonotype was counted at least ten times. The V call is TRBV7-6, the J call TRBJ2-5; tentative D call: TRBD1 (6 bases). V dropped 5 bases and J dropped 2 bases, with 15 bases sitting between them. CDR3 size: 15 residues. Germline CDR1 and CDR2: SGHVS and FNYEAQ. The chain's CDR3 is CASSLTGTHQETQYF. The CDR3 DNA reads TGTGCCAGCAGCCTTACCGGGACACATCAAGAGACCCAGTACTTC.

This clonotype came up many times. The V and J genes are TRBV7-8 and TRBJ1-1, with a possible D match to TRBD1 (5 bases). In germline, CDR1 is SGHVS, CDR2 FQNEAQ. This CDR3 is 16 amino acids long. The V gene lost 4 bases and the J gene lost 1 base, with 16 bases spanning the gap. CDR3 sequence (DNA): TGTGCCAGCAGCTCGAGCGTGTGGGGGGGGAACACTGAAGCTTTCTTT. It translates to CASSSSVWGGNTEAFF.

The rearrangement uses TRBV7-8 and TRBJ2-4, with 15 positions matching TRBD2. The CDR3 sequence is 18 residues long. With V trimmed by 3 bases and J by 8 bases, 11 bases remained unmatched. Germline V gene sequence: CDR1 SGHVS, CDR2 FQNEAQ. This CDR3 is CASSFFRRGLAGGDIQYF. The CDR3 nucleotides read TGTGCCAGCAGCTTCTTCCGGCGGGGACTAGCGGGGGGTGACATTCAGTACTTC.

The genes are TRBV20-1 and TRBJ2-6; 9 positions match TRBD1. The germline V gene encodes CDR1 DFQATT and CDR2 SNEGSKA (reference sequence). Losses at the gene ends were 2 bases for V and 0 bases for J; bases not matched to a gene: 8. This CDR3 has 18 amino acids. In DNA form, the CDR3 reads TGCAGTGCTAGACAACAGGGGGCCCTTGGCTCTGGGGCCAACGTCCTGACTTTC. Translated, it gives CSARQQGALGSGANVLTF.

The sample holds a few counts of this clonotype. The CDR3 region has the DNA TGTGCCACCCCCGGCGGACAGGGATTGTCTGTGGATCCCCTCCACTTT. Encoded protein: CATPGGQGLSVDPLHF. The V and J genes are TRBV7-9 and TRBJ1-6; 8 bases match TRBD1. The CDR3 sequence is 16 residues long. Per the germline V gene, CDR1 is SEHNR and CDR2 is FQNEAQ (reference sequence). V lost 10 bases, J lost 13 bases, and 21 bases stayed unmatched. The whole variable domain, filled in from reference TRBV7-9 and TRBJ1-6, reads DTGVSQNPRHKITKRGQNVTFRCDPISEHNRLYWYRQTLGQGPEFLTYFQNEAQLEKSRLLSDRFSAERPKGSFSTLEIQRTEQGDSAMYLCATPGGQGLSVDPLHFGNGTRLTVT.